Here is one T cell receptor (beta chain) with its context. The sample belongs to a study of blood T cell repertoires in COVID-19. Profiling relied on immunoSEQ multiplex PCR, and the TCRdb table lists in-frame clones only, not all of them. The table includes around 250,000 clones, roughly 90% detected once. CDR1 and CDR2 (germline): ENHRY, SYGVKD. Trimming removed 6 bases from V and 6 bases from J, with 20 bases in between. The CDR3 has 15 amino acids. The receptor comes from a woman aged 55-70 years with COVID-19, enrolled during active disease. The rearrangement links TRBV10-3 to TRBJ1-2; D is unresolved. The specimen sequenced was peripheral blood. The CDR3 protein is CAISLLDSGGDGYTF. The CDR3 coding sequence is TGTGCCATCAGCTTACTAGACTCAGGAGGCGATGGCTACACCTTC.